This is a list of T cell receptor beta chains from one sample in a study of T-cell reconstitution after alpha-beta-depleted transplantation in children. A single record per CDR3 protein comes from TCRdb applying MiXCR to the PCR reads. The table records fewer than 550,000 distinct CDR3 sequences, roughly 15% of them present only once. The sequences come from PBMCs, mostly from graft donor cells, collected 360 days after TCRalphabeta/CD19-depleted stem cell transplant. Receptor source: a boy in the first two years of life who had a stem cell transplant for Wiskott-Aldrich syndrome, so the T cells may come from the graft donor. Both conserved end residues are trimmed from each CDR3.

ASSFGTRYEQY	TRBJ2-7	TRBV5-1	11
ASSIDRTRYGYT	TRBJ1-2	TRBV19	12
AWGQTTQY	TRBJ2-3	TRBV30	8
ATSREGGGNIQY	TRBJ2-4	TRBV15	12
ASSHRSGQAFMNTEAF	TRBJ1-1	TRBV4-3	16
SATSGGDTGELF	TRBJ2-2	TRBV20-1	12
AISELGTARGETQY	TRBJ2-5	TRBV10-3	14
SARDEGVDTIY	TRBJ1-3	TRBV20-1	11
ASSRKWENEQF	TRBJ2-1	TRBV28	11
ASSLAPGQGLLAKNIQY	TRBJ2-4	TRBV11-1	17
AIKRTSGQETQY	TRBJ2-5	TRBV10-3	12
ATRSTSGGTDTQY	TRBJ2-3	TRBV24-1	13
ASSPRDYTYEQY	TRBJ2-7	TRBV6-1	12
ASSFGQGEAF	TRBJ1-1	TRBV6-6	10
SAGTSGAYEQY	TRBJ2-7	TRBV29-1	11
ASSLGTSGIEETQY	TRBJ2-5	TRBV5-1	14
ASSQGALGGETQY	TRBJ2-5	TRBV4-1	13
ATSDGLDEQF	TRBJ2-1	TRBV24-1	10
ASSLAIGGSTDTQY	TRBJ2-3	TRBV7-6	14
ASSQVVFRADTQY	TRBJ2-3	TRBV3-1	13
ASSSHSGRFYEQY	TRBJ2-7	TRBV7-9	13
ASSLAREGSYEQY	TRBJ2-7	TRBV5-1	13
AIRWTSGSEDTQY	TRBJ2-3	TRBV10-3	13
ATSDLPPWASGVGATGELF	TRBJ2-2	TRBV24-1	19
SVGSTSGVGELF	TRBJ2-2	TRBV29-1	12
ASSSFGGSHRGEQY	TRBJ2-7	TRBV12-3/TRBV12-4	14
ASDPRAGGRTDTQY	TRBJ2-3	TRBV5-1	14
SAMLDSYEQY	TRBJ2-7	TRBV20-1	10
ASSPRMGEYEQY	TRBJ2-7	TRBV14	12